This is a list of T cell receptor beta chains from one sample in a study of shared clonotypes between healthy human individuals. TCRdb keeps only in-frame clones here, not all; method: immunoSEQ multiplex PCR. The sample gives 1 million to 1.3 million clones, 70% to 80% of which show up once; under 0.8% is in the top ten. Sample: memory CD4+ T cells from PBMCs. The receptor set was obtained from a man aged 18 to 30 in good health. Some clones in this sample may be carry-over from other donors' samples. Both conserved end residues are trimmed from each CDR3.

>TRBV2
ASSAEKGAEAF
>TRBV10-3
AISEGILAGGGETQY
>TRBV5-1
ASSPLVGQGALEQY
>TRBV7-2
ASSLLATYNEQF
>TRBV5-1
ASSLDGSGETQY
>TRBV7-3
ASSNRGDTQY
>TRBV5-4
ASSPSTGREEKLF
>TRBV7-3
ASSQDGSYGYT
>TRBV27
ASKRGTMGYNEQF
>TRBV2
ASSEDSGCQY
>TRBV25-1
ATSGIYSNQPQH
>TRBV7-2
ASSLVGGRYGYT
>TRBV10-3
AIRTGDAGNTIY
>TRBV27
ASSTPDRGIRNTEAF
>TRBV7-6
ASSQTSGRFIGEQF
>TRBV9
ASSVLLGDHMNTEAF
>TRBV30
AWRRQGGTEAF
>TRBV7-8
ASSLETSGVTDTQY